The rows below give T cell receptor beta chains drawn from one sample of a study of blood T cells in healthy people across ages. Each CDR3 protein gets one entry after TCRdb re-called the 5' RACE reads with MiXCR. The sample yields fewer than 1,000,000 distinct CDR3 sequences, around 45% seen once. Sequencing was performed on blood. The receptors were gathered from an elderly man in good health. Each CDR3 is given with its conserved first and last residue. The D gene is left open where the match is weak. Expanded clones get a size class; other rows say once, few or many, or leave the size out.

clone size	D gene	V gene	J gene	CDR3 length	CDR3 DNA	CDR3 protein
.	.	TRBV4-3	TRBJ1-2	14	TGCGCCAGCAGACAAGAGTCCGGGAGAGGAGGCTACACCTTC	CASRQESGRGGYTF
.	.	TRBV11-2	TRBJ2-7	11	TGTGCCGGCAGCTTGAGTTACGAGCAGTACTTC	CAGSLSYEQYF
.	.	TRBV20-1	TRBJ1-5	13	TGCAGTGCTGCGGGGCGTCCTGGTCAGCCCCAGCATTTT	CSAAGRPGQPQHF
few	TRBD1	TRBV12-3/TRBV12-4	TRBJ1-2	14	TGTGCCAGCAGGGGGACAGGCGAAGTCTATGGCTACACCTTC	CASRGTGEVYGYTF
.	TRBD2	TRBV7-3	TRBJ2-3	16	TGTGCCAGCAGCTTAGGACTAGCGGGAATGGCAGATACGCAGTATTTT	CASSLGLAGMADTQYF
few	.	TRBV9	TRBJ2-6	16	TGTGCCAGCAGCCCGGGGGACCGATCTGGGGCCAACGTCCTGACTTTC	CASSPGDRSGANVLTF
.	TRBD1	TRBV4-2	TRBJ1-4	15	TGTGCCAGCAGCCAAGGGGACAGGGGAATTGAAAAACTGTTTTTT	CASSQGDRGIEKLFF
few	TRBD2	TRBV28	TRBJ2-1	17	TGTGCCAGCAGTCGGAGGGGACTAGCGGGAGGGCGAAATGAGCAGTTCTTC	CASSRRGLAGGRNEQFF
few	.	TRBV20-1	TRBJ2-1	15	TGCAGTGCTAGGCAAGGGGGGGACCCCTACAATGAGCAGTTCTTC	CSARQGGDPYNEQFF
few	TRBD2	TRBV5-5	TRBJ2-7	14	TGTGCCAGCAGCTATGCAGGGACTAGCGGGCAGCAGTACTTC	CASSYAGTSGQQYF
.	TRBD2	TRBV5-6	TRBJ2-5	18	TGTGCCAGCAGCTATGGACTAGCGGGAGCTGGGGTACAAGAGGCCCAGTACTTC	CASSYGLAGAGVQEAQYF
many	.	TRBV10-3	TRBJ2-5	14	TGTGCCATCAGTGAGTCGAGTACTCAAGAGACCCAGTACTTC	CAISESSTQETQYF
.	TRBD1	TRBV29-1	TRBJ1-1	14	TGCAGCGTTGGGTGGACAGGTATGAACACCGAAGCTTTCTTT	CSVGWTGMNTEAFF
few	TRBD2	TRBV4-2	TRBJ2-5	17	TGTGCCAGCAGCCAAGATTCTAGCGGGAGCTTTTATGAGACCCAGTACTTC	CASSQDSSGSFYETQYF
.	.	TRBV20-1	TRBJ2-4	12	TGCAGTGCTCAGGGTGCCAAAAACATTCAGTACTTC	CSAQGAKNIQYF
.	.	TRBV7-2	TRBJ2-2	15	TGTGCCAGCAGCAAGGGGCGAATTAACACCGGGGAGCTGTTTTTT	CASSKGRINTGELFF
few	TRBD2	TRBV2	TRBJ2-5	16	TGTGCCAGCACCCGTCTAGCGGGTCCCCGAGGGGAGACCCAGTACTTC	CASTRLAGPRGETQYF
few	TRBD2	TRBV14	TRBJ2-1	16	TGTGCCAGCAGCCCCCGACTAGCGGGGGGTGGGTATGAGCAGTTCTTC	CASSPRLAGGGYEQFF
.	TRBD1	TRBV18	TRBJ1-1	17	TGTGCCAGCTCTACGACGGGGACAGGCACGGGGAACACTGAAGCTTTCTTT	CASSTTGTGTGNTEAFF
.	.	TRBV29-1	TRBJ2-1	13	TGCAGCGTCCTTTGGGGGACGTACAATGAGCAGTTCTTC	CSVLWGTYNEQFF
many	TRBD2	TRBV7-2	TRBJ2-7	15	TGTGCCAGCAGCGAGATGGGGACTAGGACCTACGAGCAGTACTTC	CASSEMGTRTYEQYF
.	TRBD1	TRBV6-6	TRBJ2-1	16	TGTGCCAGCACTAAGGGACAGGGGCAACCCTCCTACGAGCAGTTCTTC	CASTKGQGQPSYEQFF
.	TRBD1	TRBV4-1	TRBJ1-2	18	TGCGCCAGCAGCCAAGTGTTTGTGTCAGGGGGAAAAGGCTATGGCTACACCTTC	CASSQVFVSGGKGYGYTF
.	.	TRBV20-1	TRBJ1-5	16	TGCAGTGCTAGTGATTCGGCGGGCTGGAGCAATCAGCCCCAGCATTTT	CSASDSAGWSNQPQHF
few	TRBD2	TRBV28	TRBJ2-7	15	TGTGCCAGCAGTTTAGCAGCGGGAGGACTATACGAGCAGTACTTC	CASSLAAGGLYEQYF
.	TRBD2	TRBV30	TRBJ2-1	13	TGTGCCTGGAGTGCCGGACTAGATGGTGAGCAGTTCTTC	CAWSAGLDGEQFF
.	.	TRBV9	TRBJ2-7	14	TGTGCCAGCAGCGTAGAAGGGATAGCCTACGAGCAGTACTTC	CASSVEGIAYEQYF
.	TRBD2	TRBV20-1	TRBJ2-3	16	TGCAGTGCTAGAGGGGCCTTAGCGGGATTGGCAGATACGCAGTATTTT	CSARGALAGLADTQYF